What follows are 18 T cell receptor beta chains derived from one specimen sequenced in a study of human T cells and chemical hapten exposure. Described time point: patch test 1, 2 weeks after DPC sensitization. Sample treatment: therapeutic diphenylcyclopropenone sensitization with weekly scalp DPC. TCRdb independently ran MiXCR on the RACE reads; one entry per CDR3 protein. Here the sample spans 340,000 or so distinct CDR3 sequences, around 7% being singletons. Sequencing used whole blood, obtained in connection with sensitization to the hapten diphenylcyclopropenone (DPC). The source is a young woman with alopecia areata. Some clones in this sample may be carry-over from other donors' samples.

This clonotype turned up a few times. This sequence joins TRBV9 and TRBJ1-2; a possible D gene is TRBD1 (6 bases). Per the germline V gene, CDR1 is SGDLS and CDR2 is YYNGEE. Trimming stripped 6 bases from V and 7 bases from J, with 25 bases between. This CDR3 contains 16 residues. The CDR3 sequence: CASTDPSVGQSFGYTF. CDR3 sequence (DNA): TGTGCCAGCACCGACCCCTCAGTCGGACAGAGCTTTGGCTACACCTTC.

This clonotype was seen many times. The chain combines TRBV20-1 with TRBJ1-5, with D unresolved. Deletions cut 2 bases from V and 2 bases from J, with 4 bases between. Germline CDR1 is DFQATT and CDR2 is SNEGSKA (reference sequence). The CDR3 loop spans 12 amino acids. CDR3 protein: CSARQGNQPQHF. The CDR3 region has the DNA TGCAGTGCTAGACAGGGCAATCAGCCCCAGCATTTT.

The DNA for the CDR3 is TGTGCCAGCAGTGAATGGCTAGCCCGCACAGATACGCAGTATTTT. Translating gives CASSEWLARTDTQYF. V usage is TRBV2 and J usage is TRBJ2-3, with TRBD2 as a possible D gene (5 bases). The germline V gene encodes CDR1 SNHLY and CDR2 FYNNEI. The V and J ends lost 2 bases and 1 base respectively, with 10 bases between them. CDR3 size: 15 residues.

This clonotype was seen only a few times. The CDR3: CASSSRTGATEAFF. DNA for the CDR3: TGTGCCAGCAGCTCAAGGACAGGAGCCACTGAAGCTTTCTTT. The genes are TRBV7-9 and TRBJ1-1, with 7 bases that match TRBD1. V shed 4 bases and J 4 bases; nucleotides not matched to a gene: 6. Germline V gene data show CDR1 as SEHNR and CDR2 as FQNEAQ (reference sequence). CDR3 length: 14 residues.

This clonotype appeared many times. The genes are TRBV6-5 and TRBJ2-5; 11 positions agree with TRBD2. The CDR3 is 16 amino acids. J was trimmed by 4 bases and V by 0 bases; bases with no gene match: 4. The germline V gene has CDR1 MNHEY and CDR2 SVGAGI. CDR3: CASSYSVAGGLETQYF. The CDR3, as DNA: TGTGCCAGCAGTTACTCGGTAGCGGGGGGGTTAGAGACCCAGTACTTC.

V usage is TRBV20-1 and J usage is TRBJ1-5, with D maybe TRBD1 (5 bases). The V gene lost 6 bases and the J gene lost 4 bases, with 16 bases spanning the gap. CDR1 and CDR2 from the germline V gene are DFQATT and SNEGSKA (reference sequence). CDR3 size: 14 residues. The CDR3 sequence: CSASVGAVNQPQHF. The CDR3 DNA reads TGCAGTGCCTCTGTAGGGGCGGTGAATCAGCCCCAGCATTTT.

There are many counts of this clonotype. The rearrangement joins TRBV6-2 or TRBV6-3 to TRBJ2-4, with 7 positions matching TRBD2. The CDR3 has 16 residues. J lost 1 base, V lost 6 bases, and 9 bases had no gene match. Germline V gene sequence: CDR1 MNHEY, CDR2 SVGEGT. CDR3 nucleotides: TGTGCCAGCAGCCGACTAGCTGGAGCGGCCAAAAACATTCAGTACTTC. As protein: CASSRLAGAAKNIQYF.

The chain combines TRBV6-1 with TRBJ1-2; 8 bases are shared with TRBD1. Per germline, CDR1 MNHNS and CDR2 SASEGT. The CDR3 extends over 16 amino acids. V shed 6 bases, J shed 8 bases, and the junction held 17 bases outside the gene matches. The CDR3 region is CASSSGTARGRGGYTF. The CDR3 DNA reads TGTGCCAGCAGCTCCGGAACCGCCAGGGGGCGGGGGGGCTACACCTTC.

This clonotype has only a few counts. CDR3 loop: CASSPRYGTRNEQFF. Written as DNA, the CDR3 is TGTGCCAGCAGCCCACGGTATGGGACCCGTAATGAGCAGTTCTTC. The chain recombines TRBV7-3 with TRBJ2-1; D could derive from TRBD1 or TRBD2 (5 bases each). Trimming cost V 5 bases and J 7 bases, with 18 bases left between them. CDR1 and CDR2 (germline): SGHTA, FQGTGA. CDR3 length equals 15 residues.

Details on this clonotype: A much larger clonotype is one base distant, so this may be a read error. V is TRBV29-1 and J is TRBJ2-7; no reliable D call. The CDR3 is 10 residues long. The germline V gene has CDR1 SQVTM and CDR2 ANQGSEA. Trimming pared 7 bases from V and 2 bases from J, leaving 6 bases between. CDR3 sequence reads: CSAIAYEQYF. DNA for the CDR3: TGCAGCGCCATAGCCTACGAGCAGTACTTC.

J is TRBJ1-2 and V is TRBV6-2 or TRBV6-3; 10 bases line up with TRBD1. Germline trimming cut 8 bases from V and 7 bases from J; bases unmatched to any gene: 7. Looked up from germline, CDR1 is MNHEY and CDR2 is SVGEGT. The CDR3 extends over 13 amino acids. The CDR3 DNA sequence: TGTGCCAGCTCCAGGACAGGGGGTCGTGGCTACACCTTC. This gives the protein CASSRTGGRGYTF.

This clonotype occurred a few times. This chain joins TRBV20-1 and TRBJ2-7, with a possible D match to TRBD1 (5 bases). The germline gives CDR1 DFQATT, CDR2 SNEGSKA (reference sequence). V dropped 3 bases and J dropped 4 bases, with 19 bases sitting between them. The CDR3 extends over 15 amino acids. The chain's CDR3 is CSASADSGLGYEQYF. CDR3 coding DNA: TGCAGTGCTAGTGCTGACAGTGGTCTGGGGTACGAGCAGTACTTC.

The chain is built from TRBV3-1 and TRBJ2-5; TRBD1 matches at 7 bases. This CDR3 contains 16 residues. V lost 4 bases, J lost 1 base, and 9 bases stayed unmatched. Germline lookup yields CDR1 LGHDT and CDR2 YNNKEL (reference sequence). The CDR3 is CASSPGTVRPQETQYF. The CDR3 coding sequence is TGTGCCAGCAGCCCCGGGACAGTGAGGCCCCAAGAGACCCAGTACTTC.

This rearrangement joins TRBV5-1 to TRBJ2-1; TRBD2 agrees at 12 bases. With 0 bases clipped from V and 4 bases from J, the junction kept 2 bases outside the gene matches. CDR1 SGHRS and CDR2 YFSETQ come from the germline V gene. CDR3 length: 16 amino acids. The CDR3 sequence: CASSLETSGGYNEQFF. CDR3 DNA sequence: TGCGCCAGCAGCTTGGAGACTAGCGGGGGATACAATGAGCAGTTCTTC.

This clonotype was found many times. J is TRBJ1-5 and V is TRBV28; D not resolved. This CDR3 has 13 amino acids. V was cut by 6 bases and J by 8 bases, with 14 bases left in between. Germline CDR1 is MDHEN and CDR2 is SYDVKM. Here the CDR3 DNA reads TGTGCCAGCAGCATAACCATAAAGGAGCCCCAGCATTTT. This sequence encodes CASSITIKEPQHF.

Ten or more counts support this clonotype. The rearrangement joins TRBV5-1 to TRBJ2-3, with D unresolved. This CDR3 region has 12 residues. In germline, CDR1 is SGHRS, CDR2 YFSETQ. V lost 0 bases and J lost 5, with 4 bases in between. CDR3: CASSLGGDTQYF. Written as DNA, the CDR3 is TGCGCCAGCAGCTTGGGGGGAGATACGCAGTATTTT.

The rearrangement links TRBV7-2 to TRBJ2-7; perhaps TRBD2 as D (5 bases). Between the trimmed V and J ends, which lost 5 bases and 4 bases, there was a span of 18 bases. The CDR3 has 15 amino acids. CDR1 is SGHTA, CDR2 FQGNSA, per germline. The CDR3 region is CASSEDGDGWYEQYF. CDR3 bases: TGTGCCAGCAGCGAGGACGGGGATGGCTGGTACGAGCAGTACTTC. The entire variable domain, with the rest obtained from reference TRBV7-2 and TRBJ2-7, is as follows: GAGVSQSPSNKVTEKGKDVELRCDPISGHTALYWYRQSLGQGLEFLIYFQGNSAPDKSGLPSDRFSAERTGGSVSTLTIQRTQQEDSAVYLCASSEDGDGWYEQYFGPGTRLTVT.

There are a few counts of this clonotype. The V call is TRBV6-6, the J call TRBJ2-7; D gene unclear. This CDR3 spans 16 amino acids. With 0 bases removed from V and 0 bases from J, the gap between germline ends came to 12 bases. In germline, CDR1 is MNHNY, CDR2 SVGAGI (reference sequence). CDR3 bases: TGTGCCAGCAGTTACTCGCCCAGCTCGGTCTCCTACGAGCAGTACTTC. Amino acid sequence: CASSYSPSSVSYEQYF.